Described below is a single T cell receptor beta chain sequence and its context. The antigen remains undetermined. Germline CDR1 is SGHVS and CDR2 is FQNEAQ. The V gene end was trimmed by 1 base and the J gene end by 7 bases; junction bases not matched to a gene: 4. The CDR3 is 14 residues long. Time point reported: baseline pretreatment blood. The treatment here: 15 Gy SBRT to primary tumor, nephrectomy 4 weeks later. The patient's renal cell carcinoma had clear cell pathology. Only in-frame clones appear in the TCRdb table, and some are missing; sequencing was by immunoSEQ multiplex PCR. There are 90,000 to 100,000 clones in the sample; about 88% occur only once, and almost 8% lies in the top ten. These data are taken from a study of radiation and T cells in renal cell carcinoma. Study-level information: Nephrectomy followed 15 Gy stereotactic body radiation by 4 weeks.

The study's findings and limits: No pretreatment tumor biopsies were available for baseline clonotypes. In blood, top tumor clones expanded by 2 weeks, shrinking by 4.

The material was blood, obtained from a patient whose treatment included radiotherapy and nephrectomy. The receptor comes from a man in his fifties with renal cell carcinoma. The gene calls are TRBV7-8 and TRBJ1-2; 9 nucleotides agree with TRBD1. The CDR3 region has the DNA TGTGCCAGCAGCTTAGGGGACAGGGTGACTGGCTACACCTTC. Translation gives CASSLGDRVTGYTF.